This note documents a single TCR beta chain sequence. This sample was taken from a study of blood T cell repertoires in COVID-19. Study-level background: The United States, Italy and Spain supplied acute and convalescent COVID-19 samples. Sources were T cells, B-cell-depleted T cells, or PBMCs; the material itself was cDNA or gDNA.

Original processing methods: Reference gene primers were amplified, and this amplification served to estimate nucleated cell counts. Assay: immunoSEQ multiplex PCR; the TCRdb copy retains only in-frame clones and omits some. The DNA was the basis for D and trimming; V, J and clone size are from that table. The repertoire holds under 65,000 clones, with more than 80% as singletons. Sequencing was done on a sample of peripheral blood. The TCR originated in an elderly woman with active COVID-19.

The CDR3 protein is CASGQGARETQYF. The CDR3 DNA sequence: TGCGCCAGCGGACAGGGGGCCAGGGAGACCCAGTACTTC. The chain couples TRBV5-1 to TRBJ2-5, with 11 nucleotides matching TRBD1. The CDR3 covers 13 residues. V was clipped by 7 bases and J by 5 bases; unmatched bases: 4. Germline CDR1 SGHRS, CDR2 YFSETQ.